This T cell receptor beta chain was profiled in a study of OX40 agonist ivuxolimab in advanced cancers. There are 11 residues in the CDR3. V shed 1 base and J shed 3 bases, with 0 bases lying between them. CDR1 and CDR2 (germline): KGHSH, LQKENI. Some clones are missing from TCRdb's copy, which holds only in-frame ones; the method was immunoSEQ multiplex PCR. The table has roughly 50,000 clones, just over 85% seen once. This clone has more than one count but fewer than ten. Other nucleotide sequences from this sample produce the same CDR3. The J gene is TRBJ2-5, the V gene TRBV18; D is ambiguous. Sequencing used CD4+ or CD8+ T cells sorted from blood, obtained in a trial of the OX40 agonist ivuxolimab. The sequence was collected from an adult with an advanced solid tumor such as melanoma, head and neck, liver or kidney cancer. The CDR3 region is CASSPQETQYF. The CDR3 DNA follows: TGTGCCAGCTCACCACAAGAGACCCAGTACTTC.